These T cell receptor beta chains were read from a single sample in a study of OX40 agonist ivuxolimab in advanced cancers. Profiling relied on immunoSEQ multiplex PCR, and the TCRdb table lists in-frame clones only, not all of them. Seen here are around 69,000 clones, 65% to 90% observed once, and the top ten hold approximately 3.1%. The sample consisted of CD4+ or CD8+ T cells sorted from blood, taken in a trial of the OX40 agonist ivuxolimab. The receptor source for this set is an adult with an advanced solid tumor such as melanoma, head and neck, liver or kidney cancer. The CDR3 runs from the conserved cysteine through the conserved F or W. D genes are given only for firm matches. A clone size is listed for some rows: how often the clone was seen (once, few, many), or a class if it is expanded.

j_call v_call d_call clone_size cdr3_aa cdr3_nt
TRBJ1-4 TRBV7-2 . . CASSFEEVSTNEKLFF TGTGCCAGCAGCTTCGAGGAGGTTTCAACTAATGAAAAACTGTTTTTT
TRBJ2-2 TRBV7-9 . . CASSLGGRGGTGELFF TGTGCCAGCAGCTTAGGAGGCAGGGGTGGCACCGGGGAGCTGTTTTTT
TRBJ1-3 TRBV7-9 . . CASSPRGVFSGNSIYF TGTGCCAGCAGCCCTCGTGGTGTTTTCTCTGGAAACTCCATATATTTT
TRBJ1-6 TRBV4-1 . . CASSQGPSGSHSPLHF TGCGCCAGCAGCCAAGGGCCTTCCGGGAGCCATTCACCCCTCCACTTT
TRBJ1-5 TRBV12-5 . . CASGLARDNQPQHF TGTGCTAGTGGTTTGGCAAGGGACAATCAGCCCCAGCATTTT
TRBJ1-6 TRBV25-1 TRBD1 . CASSQTGGDSPLHF TGTGCCAGCTCCCAGACAGGGGGAGATTCACCCCTCCACTTT
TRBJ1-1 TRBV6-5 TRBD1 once CASRPSTGVKEAFF TGTGCCAGCAGGCCGTCCACAGGGGTCAAGGAAGCTTTCTTT
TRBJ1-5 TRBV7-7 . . CASSAPGQPQHF TGTGCCAGCAGCGCCCCTGGTCAGCCCCAGCATTTT
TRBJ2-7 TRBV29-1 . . CSVFVSYEQYF TGCAGCGTTTTTGTCTCCTACGAGCAGTACTTC
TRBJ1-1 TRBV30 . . CAWSVRVGNTEAFF TGTGCCTGGAGTGTGAGGGTTGGGAACACTGAAGCTTTCTTT
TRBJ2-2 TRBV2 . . CASGDSYSTGELFF TGTGCCAGCGGAGACTCCTACAGCACCGGGGAGCTGTTTTTT
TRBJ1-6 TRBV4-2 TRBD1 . CASSLPGTGGYNSPLHF TGTGCCAGCAGCCTTCCCGGGACAGGGGGCTATAATTCACCCCTCCACTTT
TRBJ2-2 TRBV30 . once CAWPRGQRGAGELFF TGTGCCTGGCCAAGAGGTCAGCGCGGGGCCGGGGAGCTGTTTTTT
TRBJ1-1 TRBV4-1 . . CASSHPNTEAFF TGCGCCAGCAGCCACCCGAACACTGAAGCTTTCTTT
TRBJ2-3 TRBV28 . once CASSPEWDTQYF TGTGCCAGCAGTCCCGAGTGGGATACGCAGTATTTT
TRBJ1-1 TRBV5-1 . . CASSLVRGPGFGTEAFF TGCGCCAGCAGCTTGGTTAGGGGCCCTGGTTTCGGCACTGAAGCTTTCTTT